This entry lists 2 T cell receptor beta chains sequenced from one sample in a study of cytomegalovirus exposure and HLA in healthy donors. TCRdb's copy holds only in-frame clones and misses some; the assay was immunoSEQ multiplex PCR. This table holds some 140,000 clones, about 88% found once. The sample comprised PBMCs. These receptor sequences come from a woman aged 18-35 years in good health and CMV-seropositive.

J is TRBJ1-2 and V is TRBV12-5; D may be TRBD1 (6 bases). Per the germline V gene, CDR1 is LGHNT and CDR2 is FRNRAP. Trimming pared 4 bases from V and 0 bases from J, leaving 9 bases between. The CDR3 is 14 residues long. CDR3 sequence (DNA): TGTGCTAGTGGTTGGGACAAAGCTAACTATGGCTACACCTTC. Residues: CASGWDKANYGYTF.

Note on this clone: Other DNA sequences within the sample encode an identical CDR3. The chain has TRBV9 and TRBJ2-3; 7 bases align to TRBD2. This CDR3 comprises 15 residues. Germline CDR1 and CDR2: SGDLS and YYNGEE. Losses at the gene ends were 0 bases for V and 3 bases for J; bases not matched to a gene: 4. The CDR3 region is CASSVGVGGTDTQYF. CDR3 nucleotides: TGTGCCAGCAGCGTAGGTGTGGGGGGGACAGATACGCAGTATTTT.